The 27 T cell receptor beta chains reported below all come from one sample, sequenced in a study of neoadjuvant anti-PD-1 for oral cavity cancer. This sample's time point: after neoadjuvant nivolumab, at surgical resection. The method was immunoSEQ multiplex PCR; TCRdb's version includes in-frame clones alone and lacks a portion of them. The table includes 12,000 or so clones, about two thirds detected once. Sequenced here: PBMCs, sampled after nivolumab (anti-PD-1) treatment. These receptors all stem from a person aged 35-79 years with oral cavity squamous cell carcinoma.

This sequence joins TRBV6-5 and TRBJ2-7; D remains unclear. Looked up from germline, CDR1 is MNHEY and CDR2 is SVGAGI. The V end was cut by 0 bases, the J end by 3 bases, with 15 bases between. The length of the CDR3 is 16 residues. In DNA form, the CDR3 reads TGTGCCAGCAGTTACTCTTCGCCGTCCTGGGGCTACGAGCAGTACTTC. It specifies CASSYSSPSWGYEQYF.

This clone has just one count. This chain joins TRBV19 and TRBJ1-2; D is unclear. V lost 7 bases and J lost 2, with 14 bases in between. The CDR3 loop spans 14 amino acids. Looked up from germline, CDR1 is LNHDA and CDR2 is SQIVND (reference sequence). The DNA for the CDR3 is TGTGCCAGTAAGGAGCGGACGGCCAACTATGGCTACACCTTC. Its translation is CASKERTANYGYTF.

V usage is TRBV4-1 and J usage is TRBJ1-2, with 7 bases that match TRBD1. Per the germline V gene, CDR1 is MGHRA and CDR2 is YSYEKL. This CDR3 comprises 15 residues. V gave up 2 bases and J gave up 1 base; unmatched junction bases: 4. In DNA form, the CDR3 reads TGCGCCAGCAGCCAAACCACAGGGGTTAACTATGGCTACACCTTC. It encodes CASSQTTGVNYGYTF.

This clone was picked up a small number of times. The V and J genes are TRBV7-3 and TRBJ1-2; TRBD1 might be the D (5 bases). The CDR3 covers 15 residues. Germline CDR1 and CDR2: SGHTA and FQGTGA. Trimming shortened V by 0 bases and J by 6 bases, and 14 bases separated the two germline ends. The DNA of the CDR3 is TGTGCCAGCAGCTTAACTGGGGGGTCCTTCGATGGCTACACCTTC. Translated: CASSLTGGSFDGYTF.

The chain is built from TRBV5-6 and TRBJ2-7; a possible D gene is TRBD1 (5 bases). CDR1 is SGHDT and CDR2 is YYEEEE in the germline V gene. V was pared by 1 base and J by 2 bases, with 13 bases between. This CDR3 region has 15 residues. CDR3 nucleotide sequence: TGTGCCAGCAGCTTGCTCCCCGACAGAGCCTACGAGCAGTACTTC. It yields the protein CASSLLPDRAYEQYF.

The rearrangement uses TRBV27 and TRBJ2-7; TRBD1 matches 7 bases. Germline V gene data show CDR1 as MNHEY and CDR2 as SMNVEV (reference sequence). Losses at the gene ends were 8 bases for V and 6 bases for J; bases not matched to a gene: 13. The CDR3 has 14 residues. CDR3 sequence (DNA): TGTGCCAGCCTCCGGGACAGAGGTCGGTGCGAGCAGTACTTC. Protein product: CASLRDRGRCEQYF.

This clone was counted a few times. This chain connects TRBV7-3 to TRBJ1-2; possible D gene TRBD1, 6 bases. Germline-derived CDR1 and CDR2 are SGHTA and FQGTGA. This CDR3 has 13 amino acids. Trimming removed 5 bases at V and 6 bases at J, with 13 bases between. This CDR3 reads CASSVDSQHGYTF. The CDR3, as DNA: TGTGCCAGCAGCGTGGACAGCCAACATGGCTACACCTTC.

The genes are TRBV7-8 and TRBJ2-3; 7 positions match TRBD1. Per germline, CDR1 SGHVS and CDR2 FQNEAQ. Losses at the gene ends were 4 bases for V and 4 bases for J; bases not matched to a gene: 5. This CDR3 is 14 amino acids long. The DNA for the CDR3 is TGTGCCAGCAGCTCCAGGGGGAGCCCAGATACGCAGTATTTT. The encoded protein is CASSSRGSPDTQYF.

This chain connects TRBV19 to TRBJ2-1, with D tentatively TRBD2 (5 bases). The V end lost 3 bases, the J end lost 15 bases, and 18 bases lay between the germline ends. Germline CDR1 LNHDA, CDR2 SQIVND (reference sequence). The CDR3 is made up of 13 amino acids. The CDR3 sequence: CASSILPSRETFF. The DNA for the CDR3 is TGTGCCAGTAGTATTCTTCCCTCCCGGGAAACGTTCTTC.

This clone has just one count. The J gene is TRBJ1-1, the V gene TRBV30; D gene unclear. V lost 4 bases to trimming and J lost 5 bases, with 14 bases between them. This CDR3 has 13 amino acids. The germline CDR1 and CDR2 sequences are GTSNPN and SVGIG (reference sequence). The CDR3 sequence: CAWTKRSGTEAFF. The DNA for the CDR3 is TGTGCCTGGACAAAAAGATCTGGAACTGAAGCTTTCTTT.

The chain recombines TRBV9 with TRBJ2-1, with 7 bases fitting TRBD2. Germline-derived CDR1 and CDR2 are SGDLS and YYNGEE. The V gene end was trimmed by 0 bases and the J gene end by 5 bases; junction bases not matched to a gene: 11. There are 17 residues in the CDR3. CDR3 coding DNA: TGTGCCAGCAGCGTAGGTTTAGGCGGGAGCCCTCACAATGAGCAGTTCTTC. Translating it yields CASSVGLGGSPHNEQFF.

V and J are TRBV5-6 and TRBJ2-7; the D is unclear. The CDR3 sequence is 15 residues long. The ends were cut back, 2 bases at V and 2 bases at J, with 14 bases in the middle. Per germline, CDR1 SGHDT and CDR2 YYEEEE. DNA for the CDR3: TGTGCCAGCAGCTTTCCCGGGTATGGGACCTACGAGCAGTACTTC. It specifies CASSFPGYGTYEQYF.

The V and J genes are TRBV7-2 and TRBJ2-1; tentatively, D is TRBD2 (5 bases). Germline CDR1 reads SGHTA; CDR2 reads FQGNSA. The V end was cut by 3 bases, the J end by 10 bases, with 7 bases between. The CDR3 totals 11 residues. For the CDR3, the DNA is TGTGCCAGCAGCTTCGCTAGCGAGCAGTTCTTC. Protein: CASSFASEQFF. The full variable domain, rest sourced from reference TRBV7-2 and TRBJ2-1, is GAGVSQSPSNKVTEKGKDVELRCDPISGHTALYWYRQSLGQGLEFLIYFQGNSAPDKSGLPSDRFSAERTGGSVSTLTIQRTQQEDSAVYLCASSFASEQFFGPGTRLTVL.

The CDR3 reads CASSPHHYNEQFF. The CDR3 DNA follows: TGTGCCAGCAGTCCTCATCACTACAATGAGCAGTTCTTC. V and J are TRBV27 and TRBJ2-1, with unresolved D. V lost 5 bases, J lost 3 bases, and 8 bases lay in between. Germline values: CDR1 MNHEY, CDR2 SMNVEV (reference sequence). The CDR3 runs 13 residues.

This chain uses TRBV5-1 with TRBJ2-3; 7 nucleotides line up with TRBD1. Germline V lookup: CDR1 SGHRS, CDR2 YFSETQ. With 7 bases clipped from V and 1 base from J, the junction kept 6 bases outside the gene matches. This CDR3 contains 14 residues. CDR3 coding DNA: TGCGCCAGCCGTCCCGGGACAGGCACAGATACGCAGTATTTT. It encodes CASRPGTGTDTQYF.

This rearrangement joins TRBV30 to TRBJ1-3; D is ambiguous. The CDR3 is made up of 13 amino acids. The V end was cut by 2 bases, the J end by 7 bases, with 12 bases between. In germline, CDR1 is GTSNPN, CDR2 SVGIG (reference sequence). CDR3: CAWSNSVLNTIYF. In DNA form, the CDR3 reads TGTGCCTGGAGTAACAGCGTCTTGAACACCATATATTTT.

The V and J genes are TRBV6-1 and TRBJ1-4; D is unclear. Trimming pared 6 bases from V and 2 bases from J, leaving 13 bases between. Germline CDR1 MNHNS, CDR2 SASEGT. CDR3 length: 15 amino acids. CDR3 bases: TGTGCCAGCAGACTCGGTGCAGCCACTAATGAAAAACTGTTTTTT. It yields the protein CASRLGAATNEKLFF.

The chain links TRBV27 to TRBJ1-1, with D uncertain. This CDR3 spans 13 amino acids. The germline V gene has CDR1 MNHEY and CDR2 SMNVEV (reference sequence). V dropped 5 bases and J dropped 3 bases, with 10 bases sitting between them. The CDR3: CASSRDGDTEAFF. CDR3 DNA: TGTGCCAGCAGTCGAGACGGGGACACTGAAGCTTTCTTT.

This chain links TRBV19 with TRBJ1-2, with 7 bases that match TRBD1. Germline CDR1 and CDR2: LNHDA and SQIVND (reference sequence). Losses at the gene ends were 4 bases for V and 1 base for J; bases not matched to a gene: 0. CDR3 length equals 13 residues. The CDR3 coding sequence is TGTGCCAGTAGTAGACAGGGTAACTATGGCTACACCTTC. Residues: CASSRQGNYGYTF. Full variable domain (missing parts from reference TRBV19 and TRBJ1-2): DGGITQSPKYLFRKEGQNVTLSCEQNLNHDAMYWYRQDPGQGLRLIYYSQIVNDFQKGDIAEGYSVSREKKESFPLTVTSAQKNPTAFYLCASSRQGNYGYTFGSGTRLTVV.

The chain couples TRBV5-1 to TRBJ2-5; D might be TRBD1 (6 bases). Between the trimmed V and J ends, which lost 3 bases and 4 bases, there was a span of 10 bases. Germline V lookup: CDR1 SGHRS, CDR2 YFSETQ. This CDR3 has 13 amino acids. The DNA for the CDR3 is TGCGCCAGCAGCTACACAGGGAGAGAGACCCAGTACTTC. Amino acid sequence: CASSYTGRETQYF.

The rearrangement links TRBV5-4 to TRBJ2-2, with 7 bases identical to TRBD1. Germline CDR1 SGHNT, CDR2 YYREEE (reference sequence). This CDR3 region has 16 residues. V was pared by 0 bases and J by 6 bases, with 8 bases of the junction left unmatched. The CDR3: CASSLARTGSSGELFF. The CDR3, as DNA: TGTGCCAGCAGCTTGGCGCGGACAGGATCGTCCGGGGAGCTGTTTTTT.

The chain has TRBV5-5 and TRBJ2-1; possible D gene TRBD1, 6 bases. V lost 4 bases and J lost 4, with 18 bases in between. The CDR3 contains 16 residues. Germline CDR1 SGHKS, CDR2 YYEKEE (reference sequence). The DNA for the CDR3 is TGTGCCAGCAGCCGGGCGACAGGAGCGGCTTACAATGAGCAGTTCTTC. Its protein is CASSRATGAAYNEQFF. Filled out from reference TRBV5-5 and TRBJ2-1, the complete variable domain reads DAGVTQSPTHLIKTRGQQVTLRCSPISGHKSVSWYQQVLGQGPQFIFQYYEKEERGRGNFPDRFSARQFPNYSSELNVNALLLGDSALYLCASSRATGAAYNEQFFGPGTRLTVL.

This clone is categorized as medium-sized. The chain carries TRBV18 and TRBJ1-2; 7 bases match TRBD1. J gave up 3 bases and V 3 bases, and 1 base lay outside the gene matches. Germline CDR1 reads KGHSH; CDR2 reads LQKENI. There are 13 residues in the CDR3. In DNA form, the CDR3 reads TGTGCCAGCTCACCCGACAGGGACTATGGCTACACCTTC. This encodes CASSPDRDYGYTF.

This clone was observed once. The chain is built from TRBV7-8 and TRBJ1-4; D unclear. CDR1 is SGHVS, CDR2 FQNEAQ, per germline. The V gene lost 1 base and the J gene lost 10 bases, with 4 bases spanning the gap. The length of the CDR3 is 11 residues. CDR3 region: CASSLEGKLFF. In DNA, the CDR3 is TGTGCCAGCAGCTTAGAGGGAAAACTGTTTTTT.

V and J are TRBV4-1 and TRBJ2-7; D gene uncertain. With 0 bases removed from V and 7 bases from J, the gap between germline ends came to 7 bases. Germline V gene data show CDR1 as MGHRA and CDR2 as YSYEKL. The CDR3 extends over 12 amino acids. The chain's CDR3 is CASSQDTREQYF. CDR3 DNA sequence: TGCGCCAGCAGCCAAGATACACGGGAGCAGTACTTC.

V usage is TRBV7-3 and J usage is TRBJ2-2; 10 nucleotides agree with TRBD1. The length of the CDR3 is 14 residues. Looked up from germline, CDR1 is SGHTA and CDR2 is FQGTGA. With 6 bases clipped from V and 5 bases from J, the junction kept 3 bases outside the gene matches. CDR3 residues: CASRRGQGTGELFF. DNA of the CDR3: TGTGCCAGCAGAAGGGGACAGGGGACCGGGGAGCTGTTTTTT. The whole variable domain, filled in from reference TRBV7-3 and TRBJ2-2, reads GAGVSQTPSNKVTEKGKYVELRCDPISGHTALYWYRQSLGQGPEFLIYFQGTGAADDSGLPNDRFFAVRPEGSVSTLKIQRTERGDSAVYLCASRRGQGTGELFFGEGSRLTVL.

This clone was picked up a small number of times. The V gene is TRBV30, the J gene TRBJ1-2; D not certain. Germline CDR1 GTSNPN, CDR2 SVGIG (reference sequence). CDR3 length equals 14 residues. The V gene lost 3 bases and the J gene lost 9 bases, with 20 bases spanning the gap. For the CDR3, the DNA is TGTGCCTGGAGCCGACCGCCTCGGCTAATGAGCTACACCTTC. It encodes CAWSRPPRLMSYTF.